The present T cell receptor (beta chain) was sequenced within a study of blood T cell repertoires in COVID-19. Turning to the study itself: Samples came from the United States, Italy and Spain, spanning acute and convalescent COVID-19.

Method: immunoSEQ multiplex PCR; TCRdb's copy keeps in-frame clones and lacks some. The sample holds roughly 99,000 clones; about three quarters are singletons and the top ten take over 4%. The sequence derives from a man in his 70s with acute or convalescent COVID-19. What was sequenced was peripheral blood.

The CDR3 here is CASSPGTGGTAGANVLTF. The CDR3 DNA reads as TGTGCCAGCAGTCCAGGGACAGGGGGGACGGCGGGGGCCAACGTCCTGACTTTC. The chain carries TRBV6-6 and TRBJ2-6, with 11 bases identical to TRBD1. CDR1 and CDR2 from the germline V gene are MNHNY and SVGAGI (reference sequence). This CDR3 is 18 amino acids long. Trimming cost V 5 bases and J 4 bases; bases outside gene matches: 10.